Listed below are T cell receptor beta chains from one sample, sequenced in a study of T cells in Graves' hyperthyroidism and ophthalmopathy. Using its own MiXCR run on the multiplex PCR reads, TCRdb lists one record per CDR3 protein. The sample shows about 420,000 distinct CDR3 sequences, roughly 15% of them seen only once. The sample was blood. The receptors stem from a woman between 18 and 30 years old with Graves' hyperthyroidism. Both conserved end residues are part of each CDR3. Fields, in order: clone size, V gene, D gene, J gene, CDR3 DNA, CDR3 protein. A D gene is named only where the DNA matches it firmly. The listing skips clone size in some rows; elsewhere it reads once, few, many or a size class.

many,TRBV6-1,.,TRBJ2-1,TGTGCCAGCAGCCAGCCGCGGGGTGCATCCTACAATGAGCAGTTCTTC,CASSQPRGASYNEQFF
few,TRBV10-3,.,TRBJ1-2,TGTGCCATCAGTGACGATGGCTATGGCTACACCTTC,CAISDDGYGYTF
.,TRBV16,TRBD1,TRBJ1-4,TGTGCCAGCAGCCACTCCGGGACAGGGTCTAATGAAAAACTGTTTTTT,CASSHSGTGSNEKLFF
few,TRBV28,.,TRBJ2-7,TGTGCCAGCAGTTTATTCGGGCGGTACGAGCAGTACTTC,CASSLFGRYEQYF
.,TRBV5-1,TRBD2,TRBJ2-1,TGCGCCAGCAGCTATAGCGGGAGCCACTACAATGAGCAGTTCTTC,CASSYSGSHYNEQFF
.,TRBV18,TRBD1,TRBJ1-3,TGTGCCAGCTCACCAGGGACAGGCGGCCTCTCTGGAAACACCATATATTTT,CASSPGTGGLSGNTIYF
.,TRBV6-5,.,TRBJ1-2,TGTGCCAGCAGTTACTCGGCAGGGCCAGGCTACACCTTC,CASSYSAGPGYTF
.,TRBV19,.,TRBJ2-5,TGTGCCAGTAGTCGCCCACTCGGACTGAAGCAAGAGACCCAGTACTTC,CASSRPLGLKQETQYF
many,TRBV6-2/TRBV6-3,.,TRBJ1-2,TGTGCCAGCAGTTTCAGGAACGATCCCTACTATGGCTACACCTTC,CASSFRNDPYYGYTF
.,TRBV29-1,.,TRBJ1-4,TGCAGCGTTGTTGAGGGAGTTGGAGAACTGTTTTTT,CSVVEGVGELFF
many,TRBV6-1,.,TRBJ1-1,TGTGCCAGCAGGACGGGACCGAACACTGAAGCTTTCTTT,CASRTGPNTEAFF
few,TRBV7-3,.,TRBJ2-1,TGTGCCAGCAGCTTAAAGGGCCCCCACCGCTCCTACAATGAGCAGTTCTTC,CASSLKGPHRSYNEQFF
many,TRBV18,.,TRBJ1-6,TGTGCCAGCTCATCTTCGCCCACGTCCTATAATTCACCCCTCCACTTT,CASSSSPTSYNSPLHF
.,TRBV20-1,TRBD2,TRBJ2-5,TGCAGTGCTAGGAAACCGGGACTAGCGGGAGGGCGAGAGACCCAGTACTTC,CSARKPGLAGGRETQYF
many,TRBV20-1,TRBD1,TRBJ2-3,TGCAGTGCGTATCCGAACCGGGACAGGGGCCCAGATACGCAGTATTTT,CSAYPNRDRGPDTQYF
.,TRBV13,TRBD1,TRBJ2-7,TGTGCCAGCAGCGGCCCAGGGGGTCTATACGAGCAGTACTTC,CASSGPGGLYEQYF
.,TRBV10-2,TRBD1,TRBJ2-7,TGCGCCAGCAGCTCCCGGGACAGCCCCTACGAGCAGTACTTC,CASSSRDSPYEQYF